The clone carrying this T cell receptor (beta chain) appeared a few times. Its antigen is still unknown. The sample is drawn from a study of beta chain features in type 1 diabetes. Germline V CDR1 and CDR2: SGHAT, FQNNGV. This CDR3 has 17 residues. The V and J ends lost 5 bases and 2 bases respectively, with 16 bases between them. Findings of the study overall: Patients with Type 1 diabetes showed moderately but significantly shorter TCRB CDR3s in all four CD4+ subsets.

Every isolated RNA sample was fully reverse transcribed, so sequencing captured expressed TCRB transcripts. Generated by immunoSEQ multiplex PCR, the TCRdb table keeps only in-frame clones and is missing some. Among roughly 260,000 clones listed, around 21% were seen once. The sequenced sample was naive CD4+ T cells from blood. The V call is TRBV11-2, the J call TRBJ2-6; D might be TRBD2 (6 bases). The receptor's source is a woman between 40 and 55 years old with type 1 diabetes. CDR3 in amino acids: CASSLNPGGTGANVLTF. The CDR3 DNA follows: TGTGCCAGCAGCCTAAACCCCGGGGGAACTGGGGCCAACGTCCTGACTTTC.